This TCR beta chain derives from a study of Graves' ophthalmopathy and Graves' hyperthyroidism. Points on this clonotype: Its antigen is still unknown.

The CDR3 covers 16 residues. Trimming removed 4 bases from V and 3 bases from J; junction bases left unmatched: 11. Germline V gene sequence: CDR1 SGHNT, CDR2 YYREEE (reference sequence). Each hyperthyroidism patient was newly diagnosed, with under 2 months' duration, and aged 18 to 65. Beta-chain TCR CDR3 regions were amplified from RNA transcripts. RT-PCR in the first round used HTBI primers; a second-round multiplex PCR followed. TCRdb reprocessed the multiplex PCR reads via MiXCR and lists one record per CDR3 protein. The sample consists of more than 1,000,000 distinct CDR3 sequences, less than 45% of them appearing once. Overall study findings and caveats: The blood repertoire also included most expanded thyroid clonotypes above 0.001 frequency.

The receptor comes from an adult man with Graves' hyperthyroidism. Sequenced sample: peripheral blood or thyroid tissue (not recorded which). This sequence joins TRBV5-4 and TRBJ2-7; 9 nucleotides line up with TRBD2. Written as DNA, the CDR3 is TGTGCCAGCAGCCAAGCCCCAGCGGGAGGAGGCTACGAGCAGTACTTC. Its protein product is CASSQAPAGGGYEQYF.